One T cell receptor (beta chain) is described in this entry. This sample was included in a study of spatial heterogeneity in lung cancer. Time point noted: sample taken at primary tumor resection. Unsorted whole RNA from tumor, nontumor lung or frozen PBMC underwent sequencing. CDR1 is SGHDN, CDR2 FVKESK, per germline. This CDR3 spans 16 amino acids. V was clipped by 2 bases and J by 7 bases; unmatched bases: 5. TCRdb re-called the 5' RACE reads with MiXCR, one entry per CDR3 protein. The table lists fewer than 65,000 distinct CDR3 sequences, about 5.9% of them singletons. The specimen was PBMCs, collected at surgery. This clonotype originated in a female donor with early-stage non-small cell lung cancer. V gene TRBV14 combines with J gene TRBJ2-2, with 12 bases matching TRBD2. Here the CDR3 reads CASSQRLAGAGGELFF. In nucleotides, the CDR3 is TGTGCCAGCAGCCAACGACTAGCGGGAGCCGGCGGGGAGCTGTTTTTT.